The clone carrying this TCR beta chain was recorded a few times. Its specificity is unknown. The data were taken from a study of T cell responses to AZD1222 COVID-19 vaccine. V was shortened by 6 bases and J by 6 bases, with 12 bases between the two germline ends. Germline loops: CDR1 MNHEY, CDR2 SVGAGI. The CDR3 is made up of 13 amino acids. Whole-study results and caveats: Epitopes outside B.1.351 and B.1.1.7 mutated regions reportedly drew nearly half of spike TCRs. Across the whole spike, CD4 TCRs peaked at regions 160-218 and 743-854. Clonal diversity was possibly underestimated, and white British individuals and females predominated among donors.

Clones were sequenced by immunoSEQ multiplex PCR, and TCRdb holds only the in-frame ones, with some missing. The sample lists 130,000 to 150,000 clones, approximately 78% seen once, with about 4% in the top ten. The specimen comprised peripheral blood, sampled on day 0 of MenACWY control vaccination. The sequence was obtained from an adult in good health. This chain uses TRBV6-5 with TRBJ2-1, with D tentatively TRBD2 (6 bases). The CDR3 sequence is CASRRDFLNEQFF. In DNA form, the CDR3 reads TGTGCCAGCAGAAGGGACTTCCTCAATGAGCAGTTCTTC.